The 6 T cell receptor beta chains reported below all come from one sample, sequenced in a study of cytomegalovirus exposure and HLA in healthy donors. Use of 60 Vbeta and 13 Jbeta primers characterized the PCR. Here immunoSEQ multiplex PCR was the method, and the copy in TCRdb shows in-frame clones only, minus some. The sample has about 150,000 clones; 60% to 85% are singletons. Source material: PBMCs. The receptors were sampled from a woman younger than 45 in good health and CMV-seronegative.

This sequence joins TRBV18 and TRBJ2-2; D gene ambiguous. Between the trimmed V and J ends, which lost 2 bases and 0 bases, there was a span of 7 bases. The CDR3 covers 15 residues. Per germline, CDR1 KGHSH and CDR2 LQKENI. The CDR3 region is CASSPVYTNTGELFF. As DNA, the CDR3 is TGTGCCAGCTCACCAGTTTACACGAACACCGGGGAGCTGTTTTTT.

The chain couples TRBV4-2 to TRBJ2-5; 9 bases are a match to TRBD2. V dropped 5 bases and J dropped 11; count of bases not matched to a gene: 12. The CDR3 covers 14 residues. Germline V gene data show CDR1 as LGHNA and CDR2 as YNFKEQ. As DNA, the CDR3 is TGTGCCAGCAGCTATAGCGGGGGCCTGGGAGAGCAGTACTTC. Protein product: CASSYSGGLGEQYF.

The rearrangement links TRBV7-9 to TRBJ2-5; 7 bases are shared with TRBD1. V trimming: 5 bases; J trimming: 3 bases; junction bases outside the gene matches: 12. Per the germline V gene, CDR1 is SEHNR and CDR2 is FQNEAQ (reference sequence). This CDR3 is built from 16 residues. In DNA, the CDR3 is TGTGCCAGCAGCAGGTCGGGAACGGGACAGAAAGAGACCCAGTACTTC. It specifies CASSRSGTGQKETQYF.

The chain is built from TRBV5-1 and TRBJ2-2, with D possibly TRBD1 on 7 matching bases. Germline CDR1 is SGHRS and CDR2 is YFSETQ. V was pared by 3 bases and J by 3 bases, with 15 bases between. The CDR3 covers 16 residues. CDR3 in DNA: TGCGCCAGCAGCTATTCGACAGGGACTGACACCGGGGAGCTGTTTTTT. It encodes CASSYSTGTDTGELFF.

This clone has only one observation. This sequence joins TRBV15 and TRBJ2-2; D not certain. The ends were cut back, 0 bases at V and 13 bases at J, with 18 bases in the middle. The CDR3 runs 15 residues. Looked up from germline, CDR1 is LNHNV and CDR2 is YYDKDF (reference sequence). The CDR3 DNA reads as TGTGCCACCAGCAGAGATACGGGTCGGATAGAAGGGCTGTTTTTT. The encoded protein is CATSRDTGRIEGLFF.

The chain employs TRBV13 and TRBJ2-7, with 10 bases identical to TRBD1. The CDR3 is 15 amino acids. Trimming cost V 6 bases and J 6 bases; bases outside gene matches: 11. Germline V gene sequence: CDR1 PRHDT, CDR2 FYEKMQ (reference sequence). This chain's CDR3 is CASRFEGQGFGEQYF. The CDR3 nucleotides are TGTGCCAGCAGGTTTGAGGGACAGGGGTTTGGCGAGCAGTACTTC.